Below, 14 T cell receptor beta chains from the same sample are listed, as sequenced in a study of T-cell memory formation after mild COVID-19. TCRdb called the 5' RACE reads again in MiXCR, with one record for every CDR3 protein. Of some 150,000 distinct CDR3 sequences listed, approximately 5.7% are singletons. The sample comprised PBMCs or a T cell subset sorted from them (not recorded which). Receptor source: an adult woman who had mild COVID-19 (a few samples of this study predate the infection). Cell type and time point are not known.

This clonotype has at least ten counts. The rearrangement uses TRBV10-3 and TRBJ2-5; D is unresolved. The CDR3 consists of 11 residues. V lost 8 bases to trimming and J lost 1 base, with 5 bases between them. Germline CDR1 is ENHRY and CDR2 is SYGVKD. The CDR3 sequence: CAIGRQETQYF. The CDR3 DNA sequence: TGTGCCATCGGCCGCCAAGAGACCCAGTACTTC.

This clonotype was picked up many times. CDR3 sequence reads: CASRVRRGPLSTGELFF. In nucleotides, the CDR3 is TGTGCCAGCAGGGTCCGTAGGGGTCCCCTTAGCACCGGGGAGCTGTTTTTT. The rearrangement joins TRBV6-2 or TRBV6-3 to TRBJ2-2, with D perhaps matching TRBD1 (5 bases). Trimming removed 6 bases from V and 4 bases from J, with 21 bases in between. The CDR3 is made up of 17 amino acids. Germline CDR1 and CDR2: MNHEY and SVGEGT.

This clonotype occurred a few times. The rearrangement uses TRBV6-5 and TRBJ1-3; TRBD1 might be the D (5 bases). Germline values: CDR1 MNHEY, CDR2 SVGAGI. The CDR3 extends over 15 amino acids. V shed 0 bases and J shed 8 bases, with 14 bases lying between them. The CDR3 is CASSYSPAKGDTIYF. DNA of the CDR3: TGTGCCAGCAGTTACTCGCCAGCCAAAGGGGACACCATATATTTT.

This clonotype was recorded many times. The rearrangement joins TRBV20-1 to TRBJ2-7; TRBD2 matches at 13 bases. This CDR3 comprises 20 residues. The V and J ends lost 1 base and 2 bases, in that order; junction bases with no gene match: 17. Germline V CDR1 and CDR2: DFQATT, SNEGSKA (reference sequence). The CDR3 nucleotides are TGCAGTGCTAGAGCCCCTGGTATCTTACTAGCGGGAGGGCCTACCTACGAGCAGTACTTC. Translation gives CSARAPGILLAGGPTYEQYF.

This clonotype has a count of ten or more. The chain has TRBV7-4 and TRBJ1-4; D remains unclear. The CDR3 is 13 amino acids. V shed 5 bases and J shed 6 bases, with 10 bases lying between them. CDR1 is SGHVT, CDR2 SQSDAQ, per germline. DNA for the CDR3: TGTGCCAGCAGCCTACCCCAGGATGAAAAACTGTTTTTT. This sequence encodes CASSLPQDEKLFF.

This clonotype has just a few counts. V is TRBV2 and J is TRBJ2-1; 13 bases map to TRBD2. The CDR3 runs 14 residues. CDR1 is SNHLY, CDR2 FYNNEI, per germline. After removal of 6 bases from V and 8 bases from J, the junction contained 4 bases not matched to a gene. CDR3 in amino acids: CASRGTSGVYEQFF. Here the CDR3 DNA reads TGTGCCAGCAGGGGGACTAGCGGGGTTTATGAGCAGTTCTTC.

The chain has TRBV3-1 and TRBJ2-1, with TRBD2 matching 10 bases. The germline V gene encodes CDR1 LGHDT and CDR2 YNNKEL (reference sequence). V shed 4 bases, J shed 4 bases, and the junction held 13 bases outside the gene matches. CDR3 length: 18 residues. CDR3 protein: CASSPLSPLAGEYNEQFF. The CDR3 bases are TGTGCCAGCAGCCCCCTCTCCCCTCTAGCGGGGGAATACAATGAGCAGTTCTTC.

This clonotype was seen ten or more times. The chain recombines TRBV7-2 with TRBJ1-1; D call uncertain. V lost 5 bases, J lost 6 bases, and 13 bases lay in between. There are 13 residues in the CDR3. Per the germline V gene, CDR1 is SGHTA and CDR2 is FQGNSA. The CDR3 loop is CASSRGRVAEAFF. The CDR3 DNA follows: TGTGCCAGCAGCCGGGGTAGGGTGGCTGAAGCTTTCTTT.

This clonotype was recorded at least ten times. V is TRBV6-6 and J is TRBJ1-5; D is undetermined. The germline CDR1 and CDR2 sequences are MNHNY and SVGAGI (reference sequence). This CDR3 has 12 amino acids. V was clipped by 4 bases and J by 4 bases, with 5 bases between them. The CDR3 nucleotides are TGTGCCAGCAGTTCACAGAATCAGCCCCAGCATTTT. Protein: CASSSQNQPQHF.

CDR3 nucleotide sequence: TGTGCCAGTAAGAGAGGAGAGGTTGAAAAACTGTTTTTT. Translated, it gives CASKRGEVEKLFF. The rearrangement joins TRBV19 to TRBJ1-4; D is uncertain. Germline values: CDR1 LNHDA, CDR2 SQIVND (reference sequence). V was pared by 7 bases and J by 7 bases, with 13 bases between. There are 13 residues in the CDR3.

This clonotype was detected a few times. The V and J genes are TRBV3-1 and TRBJ2-7, with D possibly being TRBD1 or TRBD2 (6 bases each). Looked up from germline, CDR1 is LGHDT and CDR2 is YNNKEL (reference sequence). V lost 7 bases, J lost 6 bases, and 19 bases lay in between. The length of the CDR3 is 14 residues. CDR3 residues: CASNLGGTPREQYF. The CDR3 region has the DNA TGTGCCAGCAATCTGGGCGGGACACCTCGCGAGCAGTACTTC.

This clonotype was observed at least ten times. The V gene is TRBV5-1, the J gene TRBJ2-7; D may be TRBD1 or TRBD2 (6 bases each). The V end lost 0 bases, the J end lost 0 bases, and 13 bases lay between the germline ends. CDR3 length: 16 residues. Germline V gene sequence: CDR1 SGHRS, CDR2 YFSETQ. CDR3 sequence (DNA): TGCGCCAGCAGCTTGGCCGGGGGCCTTAGCTCCTACGAGCAGTACTTC. Protein product: CASSLAGGLSSYEQYF.

The sample holds many counts of this clonotype. The CDR3 here is CSARLLGVTDTQYF. In DNA form, the CDR3 reads TGCAGCGCCCGCCTGCTGGGGGTAACAGATACGCAGTATTTT. The rearrangement joins TRBV29-1 to TRBJ2-3; D may correspond to TRBD1 or TRBD2 (5 bases each). V was shortened by 7 bases and J by 3 bases, with 17 bases between the two germline ends. The CDR3 extends over 14 amino acids. Germline loops: CDR1 SQVTM, CDR2 ANQGSEA.

This clonotype came up a few times. The rearrangement links TRBV7-2 to TRBJ1-1; D is undetermined. V gave up 1 base and J gave up 6 bases, with 6 bases separating them. The CDR3 runs 12 residues. The germline V gene has CDR1 SGHTA and CDR2 FQGNSA. CDR3 in amino acids: CASSLVVAEAFF. The DNA of the CDR3 is TGTGCCAGCAGCTTAGTGGTCGCTGAAGCTTTCTTT.